A selection of T cell receptor beta chains follows, all from one sample in a study of identical twins' blood T cells. TCRdb passed the 5' RACE reads through MiXCR, listing each CDR3 protein once. The data contain 350,000 to 400,000 distinct CDR3 sequences, under 30% of them singletons. The sequenced sample was PBMCs. These receptor sequences come from a woman between 18 and 50 years old in good health. The CDR3 runs from the conserved cysteine through the conserved F or W. D genes are given only for firm matches. Size values are once, few and many counts, or a class for expanded clones, and some rows have none.

v_call	j_call	d_call	clone_size	cdr3_nt	cdr3_aa
TRBV28	TRBJ1-1	NA	few	TGTGCCAGCAGTCCCCCGGGCGCCGTAACTGAAGCTTTCTTT	CASSPPGAVTEAFF
TRBV5-1	TRBJ2-7	NA	NA	TGCGCCAGCAGCGGAGGGGATATCGAGCAGTACTTC	CASSGGDIEQYF
TRBV6-5	TRBJ1-4	NA	many	TGTGCCAGCAGTTATACCCAAAGCGGTACACTGTTTTTT	CASSYTQSGTLFF
TRBV10-3	TRBJ1-5	NA	NA	TGTGCCATCAGTGAACAGGAGGGCAATCAGCCCCAGCATTTT	CAISEQEGNQPQHF
TRBV20-1	TRBJ2-5	NA	NA	TGCAGTGCTAGTGACAGCCAAGAGACCCAGTACTTC	CSASDSQETQYF
TRBV5-1	TRBJ1-1	TRBD1	NA	TGCGCCAGCACCATAGGGACAGGGAACACTGAAGCTTTCTTT	CASTIGTGNTEAFF
TRBV3-1	TRBJ1-3	NA	few	TGTGCCAGCAGCCCTACCGGGGAGGTGTACACCATATATTTT	CASSPTGEVYTIYF
TRBV3-1	TRBJ1-1	NA	NA	TGTGCCAGCAGCCACTTCGGGGGGTCTGGGGCTTTCTTT	CASSHFGGSGAFF
TRBV6-2/TRBV6-3	TRBJ2-7	NA	many	TGTGCCAGCAGTTACTCGAAGAGGAGCCCGGTCAAATACGAGCAGTACTTC	CASSYSKRSPVKYEQYF
TRBV9	TRBJ2-3	NA	NA	TGTGCCAGCACCTCTGTTAGGGAGAGTAATACGCAGTATTTT	CASTSVRESNTQYF
TRBV6-1	TRBJ2-7	TRBD2	NA	TGTGCCAGCAGTGAAAACGAGGGACTAGCGGGAATATACGAGCAGTACTTC	CASSENEGLAGIYEQYF
TRBV20-1	TRBJ2-1	TRBD2	NA	TGTAGTGCTAGAGACCCAGCGGGGAGCTCCTACAATGAGCAGTTCTTC	CSARDPAGSSYNEQFF
TRBV29-1	TRBJ1-1	NA	NA	TGCATCGTCTCCTATTCAGGGGACACTGAAGCTTTCTTT	CIVSYSGDTEAFF
TRBV11-2	TRBJ2-5	NA	many	TGTGCCAGCAGCTTATTGGACGGGAGTTTGGAGACCCAGTACTTC	CASSLLDGSLETQYF
TRBV29-1	TRBJ2-2	NA	few	TGCAGCGTTGAAGAGGAGACTGCCGGGGAGCTGTTTTTT	CSVEEETAGELFF
TRBV19	TRBJ1-4	NA	NA	TGTGCCAGTAGTTCTCAGGGGTCCGGAAAACTGTTTTTT	CASSSQGSGKLFF
TRBV5-1	TRBJ2-5	NA	NA	TGCGCCAGCAGCGTAGGGGTGTCAATGCAAGAGACCCAGTACTTC	CASSVGVSMQETQYF
TRBV20-1	TRBJ2-2	TRBD1	many	TGCAGTGCTAGAGATCTAGGGACAGGGGACACCGGGGAGCTGTTTTTT	CSARDLGTGDTGELFF
TRBV25-1	TRBJ1-6	NA	NA	TGTGCCAGCAGTGAAACGGGCAGGGGAACCTATAATTCACCCCTCCACTTT	CASSETGRGTYNSPLHF
TRBV18	TRBJ1-4	NA	many	TGTGCCAGCTCACGGGGAACTAATGAAAAACTGTTTTTT	CASSRGTNEKLFF
TRBV4-3	TRBJ1-3	NA	NA	TGCGCCAGCAGCCAAGATAGGGGGGAAGGAAACACCAGATATTTT	CASSQDRGEGNTRYF
TRBV6-2/TRBV6-3	TRBJ1-1	TRBD1	few	TGTGCCAGCAGCTCCCAATACAGGGGAACGAACACTGAAGCTTTCTTT	CASSSQYRGTNTEAFF
TRBV6-1	TRBJ2-1	NA	NA	TGTGCCAGCAGTGTAGCCTCCTACAATGAGCAGTTCTTC	CASSVASYNEQFF
TRBV20-1	TRBJ1-6	TRBD1	few	TGCAGTGCGATTACAGGGGGCTCCTCCTATAATTCACCCCTCCACTTT	CSAITGGSSYNSPLHF
TRBV12-3/TRBV12-4	TRBJ1-1	NA	few	TGTGCCAGCAGCCCGTCGTGGGGTGAGGGCACTGAAGCTTTCTTT	CASSPSWGEGTEAFF
TRBV20-1	TRBJ2-3	NA	NA	TGCAGTGCTGTGGGCCCAGGGACAGATACGCAGTATTTT	CSAVGPGTDTQYF
TRBV11-3	TRBJ2-5	NA	NA	TGTGCCAGCAGCTCCCGGCGGACTGAAGAGACCCAGTACTTC	CASSSRRTEETQYF
TRBV9	TRBJ2-1	TRBD2	NA	TGTGCCAGCAGCGTAGGGTCGGCTAGCGGGGGCTCTGAGCAGTTCTTC	CASSVGSASGGSEQFF
TRBV20-1	TRBJ1-4	NA	NA	TGCAGTGCCTCCAAAGATGCAACTAATGAAAAACTGTTTTTT	CSASKDATNEKLFF
TRBV20-1	TRBJ2-2	TRBD1	many	TGCAGTGCTAGAGATCTGGGGCAGGGGGAGAACACCGGGGAGCTGTTTTTT	CSARDLGQGENTGELFF
TRBV20-1	TRBJ2-1	NA	NA	TGCAGTGCTAGTTCTCCCAACAATGAGCAGTTCTTC	CSASSPNNEQFF
TRBV20-1	TRBJ1-5	NA	NA	TGCGGTGCTTGGACGGGTAGCAATCAGCCCCAGCATTTT	CGAWTGSNQPQHF
TRBV7-9	TRBJ1-5	NA	NA	TGTGCCGCCGGCGGGTTCAATCAGCCCCAGCATTTT	CAAGGFNQPQHF
TRBV6-5	TRBJ1-1	NA	few	TGTGCCAGCAGGAGGGGATTCACTGAAGCTTTCTTT	CASRRGFTEAFF
TRBV19	TRBJ1-4	NA	many	TGTGCCAGTAGTAAGGTTTCCGGGTCCAATGAAAAACTGTTTTTT	CASSKVSGSNEKLFF
TRBV18	TRBJ2-5	NA	NA	TGTGCCAGCTCACCTATGAGGGGGGACGAGACCCAGTACTTC	CASSPMRGDETQYF
TRBV9	TRBJ2-5	NA	many	TGTGCCAGCAGCGGGAGTCAAGAGACCCAGTACTTC	CASSGSQETQYF
TRBV6-2/TRBV6-3	TRBJ2-7	TRBD1	few	TGTGCCAGCAGTCCCCTCCGGGACAGGTACTACGAGCAGTACTTC	CASSPLRDRYYEQYF
TRBV27	TRBJ2-7	NA	NA	TGTGCCAGCAGTTTAACGGCAGGCTACCAGCAGTACTTC	CASSLTAGYQQYF
TRBV29-1	TRBJ1-4	NA	NA	TGCAGCGTCAAAAGGGGGGCAACTAATGAAAAACTGTTTTTT	CSVKRGATNEKLFF
TRBV12-3/TRBV12-4	TRBJ2-3	NA	NA	TGTGCCAGCAGGGGATTGGGCTCAGATACGCAGTATTTT	CASRGLGSDTQYF
TRBV7-9	TRBJ1-1	TRBD1	NA	TGTACCAGCAGCTTAGGGCAGGGGGAGGCTGAAGCTTTCTTT	CTSSLGQGEAEAFF
TRBV11-2	TRBJ2-2	NA	few	TGTGCCAGCAGCATTAACACCGGGGAGCTGTTTTTT	CASSINTGELFF
TRBV5-6	TRBJ1-3	NA	few	TGTGCCAGCAGTCGAGGCCCGGCTGGAAACACCATATATTTT	CASSRGPAGNTIYF
TRBV11-3	TRBJ1-3	NA	many	TGTGCCAGCAGCTTGCTTCCCTACCCTGGAAACACCATATATTTT	CASSLLPYPGNTIYF